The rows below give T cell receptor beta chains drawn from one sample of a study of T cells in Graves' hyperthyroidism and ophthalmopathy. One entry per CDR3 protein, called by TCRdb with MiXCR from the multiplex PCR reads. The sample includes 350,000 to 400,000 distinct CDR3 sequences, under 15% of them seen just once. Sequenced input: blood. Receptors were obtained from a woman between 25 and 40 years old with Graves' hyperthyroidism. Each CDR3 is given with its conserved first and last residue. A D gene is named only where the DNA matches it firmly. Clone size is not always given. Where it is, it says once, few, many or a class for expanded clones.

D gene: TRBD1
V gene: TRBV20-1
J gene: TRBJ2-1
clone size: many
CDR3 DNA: TGCAGTGCTAGGGGACAGGGGGCGATCGTCTACAATGAGCAGTTCTTC
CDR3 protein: CSARGQGAIVYNEQFF

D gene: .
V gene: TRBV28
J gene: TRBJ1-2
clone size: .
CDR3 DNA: TGTGCCAGCAGTTTATCACGGAACTATGGCTACACCTTC
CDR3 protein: CASSLSRNYGYTF

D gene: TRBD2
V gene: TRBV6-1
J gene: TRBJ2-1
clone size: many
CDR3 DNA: TGTGCCAGCAGAGGGGGGACTAGCGGGACCCCCTACAATGAGCAGTTCTTC
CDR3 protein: CASRGGTSGTPYNEQFF

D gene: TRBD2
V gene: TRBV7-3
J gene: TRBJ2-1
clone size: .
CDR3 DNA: TGTGCCAGCAGCCTCAGCGGGGGAGGAGCCTGGGAGCAGTTCTTC
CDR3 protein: CASSLSGGGAWEQFF

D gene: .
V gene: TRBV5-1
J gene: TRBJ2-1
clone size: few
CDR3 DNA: TGCGCCAGCAGCTTCGGTCTAATAGGCGGGCAGACTATCCGAGGCTACAATGAGCAGTTCTTC
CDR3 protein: CASSFGLIGGQTIRGYNEQFF

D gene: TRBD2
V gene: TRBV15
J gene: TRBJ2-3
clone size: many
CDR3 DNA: TGTGCCACCAGCCGTAGCGGGAGAGGAGGGTTGGATACGCAGTATTTT
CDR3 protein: CATSRSGRGGLDTQYF

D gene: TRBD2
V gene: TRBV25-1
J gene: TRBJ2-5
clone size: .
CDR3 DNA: TGTGCCAGCAGCCTAGGTTGGAGCGGGAGCGTCGCTGAGACCCAGTACTTC
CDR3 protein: CASSLGWSGSVAETQYF

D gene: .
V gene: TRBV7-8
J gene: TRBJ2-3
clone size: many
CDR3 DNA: TGTGCCAGCACCGGTAGGGAGCGGCCCATGAGCACTAGCACAGATACGCAGTATTTT
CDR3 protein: CASTGRERPMSTSTDTQYF

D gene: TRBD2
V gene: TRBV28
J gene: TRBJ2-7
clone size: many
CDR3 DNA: TGTGCCAGCAGTTTAGAGGCTAGCGGGAGGATTAGGAGGTCCTACGAGCAGTACTTC
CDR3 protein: CASSLEASGRIRRSYEQYF

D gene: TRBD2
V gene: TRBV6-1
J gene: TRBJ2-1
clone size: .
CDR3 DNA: TGTGCCAGCCGAACCGGGGGAGGGAATGAGCAGTTCTTC
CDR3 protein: CASRTGGGNEQFF

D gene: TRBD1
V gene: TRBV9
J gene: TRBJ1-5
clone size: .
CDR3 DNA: TGTGCCAGCAGAGATAGGGACAGGGAACGCCATCAGCCCCAGCATTTT
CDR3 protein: CASRDRDRERHQPQHF

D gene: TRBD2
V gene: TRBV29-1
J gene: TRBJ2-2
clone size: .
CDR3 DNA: TGCAGCGTTGGCCTAGCGGGACTCACCGGGGAGCTGTTTTTT
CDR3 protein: CSVGLAGLTGELFF

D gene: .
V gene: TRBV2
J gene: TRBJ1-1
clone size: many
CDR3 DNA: TGTGCCAGCGGACGAAACGGGAGGGATGGGGCTTTCTTT
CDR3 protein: CASGRNGRDGAFF

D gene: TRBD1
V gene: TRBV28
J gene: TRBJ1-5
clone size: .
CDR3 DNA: TGTGCCAGCAGCGCCGGGGGACAGGCCAACAATCAGCCCCAGCATTTT
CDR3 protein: CASSAGGQANNQPQHF

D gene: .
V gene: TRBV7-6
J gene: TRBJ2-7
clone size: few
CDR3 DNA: TGTGCCAGCAGCTTAGCGTACTACTACGAGCAGTACTTC
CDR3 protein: CASSLAYYYEQYF

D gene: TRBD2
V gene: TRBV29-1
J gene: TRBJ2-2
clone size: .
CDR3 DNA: TGCAGCGGGGGACTAGCGGAAGGGACCGGGGAGCTGTTTTTT
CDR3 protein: CSGGLAEGTGELFF

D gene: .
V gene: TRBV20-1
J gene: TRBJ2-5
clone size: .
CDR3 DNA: TGCAGTGCTAGAGATCCTGCAGGGGGGGACCAAGAGACCCAGTACTTC
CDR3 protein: CSARDPAGGDQETQYF

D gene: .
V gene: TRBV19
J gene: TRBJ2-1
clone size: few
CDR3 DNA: TGTGCCAGTAGTATAGATATGGGACTGAGCAATGAGCAGTTCTTC
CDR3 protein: CASSIDMGLSNEQFF

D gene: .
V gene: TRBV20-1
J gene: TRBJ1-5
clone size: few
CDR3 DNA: TGCAGTCCGTGTTGGCCCCAGCATTTT
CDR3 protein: CSPCWPQHF

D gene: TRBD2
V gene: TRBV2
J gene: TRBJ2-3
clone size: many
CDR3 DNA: TGTGCCAGCGGAGGGACTAGCGGAGACACAGATACGCAGTATTTT
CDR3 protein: CASGGTSGDTDTQYF

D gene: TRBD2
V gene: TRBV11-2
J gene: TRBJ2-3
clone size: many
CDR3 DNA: TGTGCCAGCAGCTCCTTCCTAGCGGGAGGGCCGCAAGATACGCAGTATTTT
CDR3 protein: CASSSFLAGGPQDTQYF

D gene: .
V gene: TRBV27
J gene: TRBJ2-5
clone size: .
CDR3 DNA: TGTGCCAGACACCTCCGGGACCAACAATCAGGAGCCCAGTACTTC
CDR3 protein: CARHLRDQQSGAQYF

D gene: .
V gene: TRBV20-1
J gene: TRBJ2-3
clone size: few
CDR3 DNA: TGCAGTGCAGCGTCAGGGCGGACAGATACGCAGTATTTT
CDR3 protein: CSAASGRTDTQYF

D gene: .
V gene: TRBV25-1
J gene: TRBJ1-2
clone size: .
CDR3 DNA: TGTGCCAGCAGTTCCTCGGACAGACTAATTGGCTACACCTTC
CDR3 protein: CASSSSDRLIGYTF

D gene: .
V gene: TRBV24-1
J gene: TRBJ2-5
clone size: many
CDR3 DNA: TGTGCCACCAGCCTCGGGAAACAAGAGACCCAGTACTTC
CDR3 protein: CATSLGKQETQYF

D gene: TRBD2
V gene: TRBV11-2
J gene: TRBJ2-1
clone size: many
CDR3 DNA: TGTGCCAGCAGCTTAACCGGACTAGCGGACTACAATGAGCAGTTCTTC
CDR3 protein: CASSLTGLADYNEQFF

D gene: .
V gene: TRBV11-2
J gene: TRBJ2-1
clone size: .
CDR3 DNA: TGTGCCAGCACCGACCTAGCCCTCAATGAGCAGTTCTTC
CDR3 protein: CASTDLALNEQFF

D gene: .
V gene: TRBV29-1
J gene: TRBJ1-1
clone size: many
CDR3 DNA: TGCAGCGCTAGGGTGAACACTGAAGCTTTCTTT
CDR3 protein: CSARVNTEAFF

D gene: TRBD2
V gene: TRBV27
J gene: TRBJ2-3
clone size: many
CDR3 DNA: TGTGCCAGCAGTTTATTAAGTCCTCTAGCGGTACCAGATACGCAGTATTTT
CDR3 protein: CASSLLSPLAVPDTQYF

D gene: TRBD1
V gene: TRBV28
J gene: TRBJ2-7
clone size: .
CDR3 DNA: TGTGCCAGCAGTCCTTATCCGGGACAGGACTCCTACGAGCAGTACTTC
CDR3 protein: CASSPYPGQDSYEQYF

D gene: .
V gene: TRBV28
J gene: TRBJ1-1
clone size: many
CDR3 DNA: TGTGCCAGCAGAACCCCCGGGACGTCCTTCGGTGCTTTCTTT
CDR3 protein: CASRTPGTSFGAFF

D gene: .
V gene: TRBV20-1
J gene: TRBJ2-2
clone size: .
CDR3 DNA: TGCAGTGCTAGCGGGAGTGGGCACACCGGGGAGCTGTTTTTT
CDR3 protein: CSASGSGHTGELFF

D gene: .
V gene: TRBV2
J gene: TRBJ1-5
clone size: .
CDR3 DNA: TGTGCCAGCAGTCAGGATAGCAAACAGCCCCAGCATTTT
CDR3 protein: CASSQDSKQPQHF

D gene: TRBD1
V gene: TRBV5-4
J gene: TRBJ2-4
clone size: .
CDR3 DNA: TGTGCCAGCACGCAACAGGGGGCCAAAAACATTCAGTACTTC
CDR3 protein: CASTQQGAKNIQYF

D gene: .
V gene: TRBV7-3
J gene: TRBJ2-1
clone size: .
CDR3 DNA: TGTGCCAGCAGCTTAGTTGGTAGCGCGGGGACCTACAATGAGCAGTTCTTC
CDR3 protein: CASSLVGSAGTYNEQFF

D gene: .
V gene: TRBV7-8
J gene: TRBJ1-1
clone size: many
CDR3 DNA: TGTGCCAGCAGCTTGGGGGCAATGAACACTGAAGCTTTCTTT
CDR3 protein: CASSLGAMNTEAFF

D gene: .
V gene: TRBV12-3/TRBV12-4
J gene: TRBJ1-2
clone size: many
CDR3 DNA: TGTGCCAGCGGCAGGGTCCCGGCTTACGGCTACACCTTC
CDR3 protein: CASGRVPAYGYTF

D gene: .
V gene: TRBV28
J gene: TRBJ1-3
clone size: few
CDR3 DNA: TGTGCCAGCAGTTTGCAGGGGGGAAACACCATATATTTT
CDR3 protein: CASSLQGGNTIYF

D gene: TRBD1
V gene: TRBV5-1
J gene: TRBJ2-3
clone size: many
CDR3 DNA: TGTGCCAGCAGCTTAGGACAGGGGGCAGATACGCAGTATTTT
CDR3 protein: CASSLGQGADTQYF

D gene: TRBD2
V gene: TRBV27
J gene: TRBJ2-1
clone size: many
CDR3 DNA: TGTGCCAGCGTCGCGGGAGAAGGTTCCTACAATGAGCAGTTCTTC
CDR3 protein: CASVAGEGSYNEQFF

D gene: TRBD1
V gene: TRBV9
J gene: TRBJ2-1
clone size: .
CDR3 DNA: TGTGCCAGCAGCGTATTTCAGGGGGCGTACAATGAGCAGTTCTTC
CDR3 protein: CASSVFQGAYNEQFF

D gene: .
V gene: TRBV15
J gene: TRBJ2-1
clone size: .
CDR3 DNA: TGTGCCACCAGCAGGGCTCGGGCCCTTGAGCAGTTCTTC
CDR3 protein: CATSRARALEQFF

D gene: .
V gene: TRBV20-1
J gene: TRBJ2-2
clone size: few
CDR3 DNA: TGCAGTGCCCCCGGCCCGACGACCACCGGGGAGCTGTTTTTT
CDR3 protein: CSAPGPTTTGELFF

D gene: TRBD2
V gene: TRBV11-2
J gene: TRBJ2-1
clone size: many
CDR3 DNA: TGTGCCAGCACCGTACCGCTAGCGGGAGGGCCCAATGAGCAGTTCTTC
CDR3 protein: CASTVPLAGGPNEQFF

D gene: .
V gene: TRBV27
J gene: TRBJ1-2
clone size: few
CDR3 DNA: TGTGCCAGCAGTAAAACAGGGCTATTTAACTATGGCTACACCTTC
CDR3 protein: CASSKTGLFNYGYTF

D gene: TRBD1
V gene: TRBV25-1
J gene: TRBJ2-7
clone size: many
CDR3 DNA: TGTGCCAGCAGTGCAACGGACAGGGGGCTCTACGAGCAGTACTTC
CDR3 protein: CASSATDRGLYEQYF

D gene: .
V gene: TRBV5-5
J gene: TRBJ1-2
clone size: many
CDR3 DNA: TGTGCCAGCAGCTGGGACCGCTCATCTTATGGCTACACCTTC
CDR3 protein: CASSWDRSSYGYTF

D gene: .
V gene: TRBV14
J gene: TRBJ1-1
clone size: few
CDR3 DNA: TGTGCCAGCAGCCCCCTTCCGGGACGCGGGAACACTGAAGCTTTCTTT
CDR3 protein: CASSPLPGRGNTEAFF